This entry concerns a single T cell receptor (beta chain). Its specificity is not known. Use of 60 Vbeta and 13 Jbeta primers characterized the PCR. Some clones are missing from TCRdb's copy, which holds only in-frame ones; the method was immunoSEQ multiplex PCR. Of about 95,000 clones listed, over 70% were seen once; the top ten hold 4.5% to 6%. The sample is drawn from a study of cytomegalovirus exposure and HLA in healthy donors. Study-wide results and caveats: Among immune exposure information, only CMV serostatus was available. Sequences of the TCR beta chain were said to predict the HLA-A and HLA-B alleles of most subjects accurately.

This CDR3 has 13 amino acids. The germline V gene has CDR1 LNHDA and CDR2 SQIVND (reference sequence). Trimming cost V 1 base and J 6 bases, with 7 bases left between them. This receptor was taken from a woman aged 40 to 49 in good health and CMV-seronegative. Source material: PBMCs. This chain joins TRBV19 and TRBJ1-5; D not resolved. CDR3 DNA sequence: TGTGCCAGTAGTATAGGAGTAAGTCAGCCCCAGCATTTT. Protein sequence: CASSIGVSQPQHF.